This is a list of T cell receptor beta chains from one sample in a study of OX40 agonist ivuxolimab in advanced cancers. Profiling relied on immunoSEQ multiplex PCR, and the TCRdb table lists in-frame clones only, not all of them. Here the sample spans about 75,000 clones, about 88% being singletons. The specimen was CD4+ or CD8+ T cells sorted from blood, collected in a trial of the OX40 agonist ivuxolimab. These TCRs come from an adult with an advanced solid tumor such as melanoma, head and neck, liver or kidney cancer. Each CDR3 is given with its conserved first and last residue. The D gene is left open where the match is weak. Not all rows give a size; the values are once, few, many and, for expanded clones, a class.

size: -; V: TRBV6-1; J: TRBJ1-2; D: TRBD1; DNA: TGTGCCAGCAGAGCCGGGACAGGCCACTATGGCTACACCTTC; CDR3: CASRAGTGHYGYTF
size: -; V: TRBV7-9; J: TRBJ1-1; D: -; DNA: TGTGCCAGCAGCTTAGAATCCAACACTGAAGCTTTCTTT; CDR3: CASSLESNTEAFF
size: -; V: TRBV5-1; J: TRBJ2-3; D: -; DNA: TGCGCCAGCAGCTTGGCAGGGGAAGGGGATACGCAGTATTTT; CDR3: CASSLAGEGDTQYF
size: -; V: TRBV29-1; J: TRBJ1-1; D: -; DNA: TGCAGCGTGACAGTGGGGAACACTGAAGCTTTCTTT; CDR3: CSVTVGNTEAFF
size: -; V: TRBV29-1; J: TRBJ2-6; D: -; DNA: TGCAGCGCCACCAGCTCTGGGGCCAACGTCCTGACTTTC; CDR3: CSATSSGANVLTF
size: few; V: TRBV29-1; J: TRBJ1-2; D: -; DNA: TGCAGCGTTAAACAGGGACCTGAAGGCTACACCTTC; CDR3: CSVKQGPEGYTF
size: -; V: TRBV10-2; J: TRBJ2-7; D: TRBD2; DNA: TGCGCCAGCAGTGAGTCGCAACTAGCGGAGACCTACGAGCAGTACTTC; CDR3: CASSESQLAETYEQYF
size: many; V: TRBV29-1; J: TRBJ1-1; D: -; DNA: TGCAGCGTTGATCAGGAATCTTTCTTT; CDR3: CSVDQESFF
size: -; V: TRBV5-1; J: TRBJ2-5; D: -; DNA: TGCGCCAGCAGCAAACCACTGGCTGAGCTAGAGACCCAGTACTTC; CDR3: CASSKPLAELETQYF
size: -; V: TRBV9; J: TRBJ2-1; D: -; DNA: TGTGCCAGCAGCCCCCCCCCACGGGGGTCCTACAATGAGCAGTTCTTC; CDR3: CASSPPPRGSYNEQFF
size: -; V: TRBV2; J: TRBJ2-2; D: -; DNA: TGTGCCAGCAGTGACCGACAGCCCTCGAACACCGGGGAGCTGTTTTTT; CDR3: CASSDRQPSNTGELFF
size: once; V: TRBV18; J: TRBJ2-3; D: TRBD2; DNA: TGTGCCAGCTCAGGTCTACTAGCGGGAGGAGGAAATACGCAGTATTTT; CDR3: CASSGLLAGGGNTQYF
size: -; V: TRBV18; J: TRBJ2-1; D: TRBD1; DNA: TGTGCCAGCTCACCTGGACAGGGAAGCGATGAGCAGTTCTTC; CDR3: CASSPGQGSDEQFF
size: -; V: TRBV11-2; J: TRBJ2-1; D: TRBD1; DNA: TGTGCCAGCAGCTTAGCGGGACAGGGGCACAATGAGCAGTTCTTC; CDR3: CASSLAGQGHNEQFF
size: -; V: TRBV27; J: TRBJ2-7; D: -; DNA: TGTGCCAGCAGGAAGGGACCGTCTATCCCCTACGAGCAGTACTTC; CDR3: CASRKGPSIPYEQYF
size: -; V: TRBV29-1; J: TRBJ2-5; D: TRBD1; DNA: TGCAGCGTGGAATCCGGGACAGGGGTTGAGACCCAGTACTTC; CDR3: CSVESGTGVETQYF
size: -; V: TRBV5-1; J: TRBJ2-7; D: -; DNA: TGCGCCAGCAGCTTGACAGGCGACTACGAGCAGTACTTC; CDR3: CASSLTGDYEQYF
size: -; V: TRBV6-4; J: TRBJ1-1; D: -; DNA: TGTGCCAGCAGTTCGAAAGCAGGGGTCACTGAAGCTTTCTTT; CDR3: CASSSKAGVTEAFF
size: -; V: TRBV6-5; J: TRBJ2-7; D: -; DNA: TGTGCCAGCAGGGACAGATCCACCTACGAGCAGTACTTC; CDR3: CASRDRSTYEQYF
size: -; V: TRBV18; J: TRBJ1-1; D: -; DNA: TGTGCCAGCTCACCCCTTTTGACAGGACGACCCATGAACACTGAAGCTTTCTTT; CDR3: CASSPLLTGRPMNTEAFF
size: -; V: TRBV9; J: TRBJ1-1; D: -; DNA: TGTGCCAGCAGCGAGCCAGGGGTGAACACTGAAGCTTTCTTT; CDR3: CASSEPGVNTEAFF
size: -; V: TRBV9; J: TRBJ2-7; D: -; DNA: TGTGCCAGCAGCGTAGGCAGGGGCCAGGTAAACGAGCAGTACTTC; CDR3: CASSVGRGQVNEQYF
size: -; V: TRBV7-6; J: TRBJ2-2; D: TRBD1; DNA: TGTGCCAGCAGCTTGCAGGGGGCAGCCGGGGAGCTGTTTTTT; CDR3: CASSLQGAAGELFF
size: -; V: TRBV19; J: TRBJ1-5; D: -; DNA: TGTGCCAGTAGTATAGGGGCCACGGTCGGTCAGCCCCAGCATTTT; CDR3: CASSIGATVGQPQHF
size: -; V: TRBV15; J: TRBJ1-5; D: -; DNA: TGTGCCACCAGAACACTAAAGGGGGGATCGAATCAGCCCCAGCATTTT; CDR3: CATRTLKGGSNQPQHF
size: -; V: TRBV7-2; J: TRBJ2-1; D: TRBD2; DNA: TGTGCCAGCAGCTCAGCGGGAATAGGAATCCATGAGCAGTTCTTC; CDR3: CASSSAGIGIHEQFF
size: -; V: TRBV19; J: TRBJ1-2; D: TRBD1; DNA: TGTGCCAGTAGGAAAACCGGGACAGGAGCCTATGGCTACACCTTC; CDR3: CASRKTGTGAYGYTF
size: -; V: TRBV2; J: TRBJ1-4; D: TRBD1; DNA: TGTGCCAGCAGTCAACAGGGGGCCGGTGAAAAACTGTTTTTT; CDR3: CASSQQGAGEKLFF
size: -; V: TRBV10-3; J: TRBJ2-1; D: -; DNA: TGTGCCATCAGTGAGTATGTGGGAGTTCTATCAAATGAGCAGTTCTTC; CDR3: CAISEYVGVLSNEQFF
size: -; V: TRBV5-1; J: TRBJ1-4; D: TRBD1; DNA: TGCGCCAGCAGCTTGGCCGGAGGGACAGGGGATGAAAAACTGTTTTTT; CDR3: CASSLAGGTGDEKLFF
size: medium-sized; V: TRBV19; J: TRBJ2-2; D: -; DNA: TGTGCCAGTAGCGGGCTATCCACCGGGGAGCTGTTTTTT; CDR3: CASSGLSTGELFF
size: -; V: TRBV28; J: TRBJ1-5; D: -; DNA: TGTGCCAGCAGTCCCCCGCAGGGGAGACAGCCCCAGCATTTT; CDR3: CASSPPQGRQPQHF
size: -; V: TRBV7-2; J: TRBJ2-5; D: TRBD2; DNA: TGTGCCAGCAGCCTAAGACTAGCGGGAGAGACCCAGTACTTC; CDR3: CASSLRLAGETQYF
size: -; V: TRBV28; J: TRBJ2-1; D: TRBD2; DNA: TGTGCCAGCAGTTTAAGCGGGAGAACGGCCTACAATGAGCAGTTCTTC; CDR3: CASSLSGRTAYNEQFF
size: -; V: TRBV5-1; J: TRBJ1-1; D: -; DNA: TGCGCCAGCAGCCTGAACACTGAAGCTTTCTTT; CDR3: CASSLNTEAFF
size: -; V: TRBV10-2; J: TRBJ2-7; D: -; DNA: TGCGCCAGCAGTAGGGCAGCGGGCCTCTCCTACGAGCAGTACTTC; CDR3: CASSRAAGLSYEQYF
size: -; V: TRBV6-6; J: TRBJ2-5; D: -; DNA: TGTGCCAGCAGTCCTGTGGGAGAGACCCAGTACTTC; CDR3: CASSPVGETQYF
size: -; V: TRBV10-1; J: TRBJ2-7; D: -; DNA: TGCGCCAGCAGTGAGTCGGACCGCTACGAGCAGTACTTC; CDR3: CASSESDRYEQYF
size: -; V: TRBV5-1; J: TRBJ2-3; D: TRBD1; DNA: TGCGCCAGCAGCACCGGACAGGCTGTAGATACGCAGTATTTT; CDR3: CASSTGQAVDTQYF
size: -; V: TRBV5-1; J: TRBJ2-1; D: TRBD2; DNA: TGCGCCAGCAGCTGGGGGACTAGCGGGAGTGGGAGTGAGCAGTTCTTC; CDR3: CASSWGTSGSGSEQFF
size: -; V: TRBV28; J: TRBJ1-2; D: -; DNA: TGTGCCAGCAGTTTGTCCCCCGGAGCTAACTATGGCTACACCTTC; CDR3: CASSLSPGANYGYTF
size: -; V: TRBV5-1; J: TRBJ1-6; D: -; DNA: TGCGCCAGCAGGACGGATAATTCACCCCTCCACTTT; CDR3: CASRTDNSPLHF
size: -; V: TRBV15; J: TRBJ2-4; D: TRBD1; DNA: TGTGCCACCAGCCGCGCCGGGACAGGGGATACAAACATTCAGTACTTC; CDR3: CATSRAGTGDTNIQYF
size: -; V: TRBV14; J: TRBJ2-3; D: -; DNA: TGTGCCACCTCGGGACTTTCCTCCACAGATACGCAGTATTTT; CDR3: CATSGLSSTDTQYF
size: -; V: TRBV18; J: TRBJ2-6; D: -; DNA: TGTGCCAGCTACGGAATTTGGACATTTACAAAGCGGGCCAACGTCCTGACTTTC; CDR3: CASYGIWTFTKRANVLTF
size: -; V: TRBV28; J: TRBJ1-1; D: -; DNA: TGTGCCAGCAGAAGAGCAGGAAGGAACACTGAAGCTTTCTTT; CDR3: CASRRAGRNTEAFF